This TCR beta chain stems from a study of T cell responses to AZD1222 COVID-19 vaccine. Germline V gives CDR1 MNHEY, CDR2 SVGAGI. The length of the CDR3 is 13 residues. Trimming shortened V by 5 bases and J by 6 bases, and 11 bases separated the two germline ends. Produced via immunoSEQ multiplex PCR; TCRdb's table is partial and in-frame only. Of approximately 110,000 clones in the sample, 85% to 90% were seen once. This rearrangement joins TRBV6-5 to TRBJ2-4; D is possibly TRBD1 (5 bases). This sequence was found in an adult in good health. The sequencing here drew on peripheral blood, taken on day 0 of AZD1222 vaccination. As DNA, the CDR3 is TGTGCCAGCAGTATCGGAAGGGGAAACATTCAGTACTTC. Its protein product is CASSIGRGNIQYF.